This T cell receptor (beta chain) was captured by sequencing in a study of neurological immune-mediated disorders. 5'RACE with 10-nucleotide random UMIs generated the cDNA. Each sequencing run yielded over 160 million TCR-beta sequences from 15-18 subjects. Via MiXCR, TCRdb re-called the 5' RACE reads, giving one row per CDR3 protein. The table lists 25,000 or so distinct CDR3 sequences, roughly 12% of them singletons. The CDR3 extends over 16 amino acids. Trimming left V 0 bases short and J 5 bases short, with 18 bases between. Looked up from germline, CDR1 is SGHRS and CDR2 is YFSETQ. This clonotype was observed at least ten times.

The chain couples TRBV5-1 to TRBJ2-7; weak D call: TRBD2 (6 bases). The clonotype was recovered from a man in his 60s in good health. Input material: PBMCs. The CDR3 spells CASSLAWRTEGNEQYF. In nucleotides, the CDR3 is TGCGCCAGCAGCTTGGCCTGGCGGACGGAGGGGAACGAGCAGTACTTC. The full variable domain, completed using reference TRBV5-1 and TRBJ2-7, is KAGVTQTPRYLIKTRGQQVTLSCSPISGHRSVSWYQQTPGQGLQFLFEYFSETQRNKGNFPGRFSGRQFSNSRSEMNVSTLELGDSALYLCASSLAWRTEGNEQYFGPGTRLTVT.